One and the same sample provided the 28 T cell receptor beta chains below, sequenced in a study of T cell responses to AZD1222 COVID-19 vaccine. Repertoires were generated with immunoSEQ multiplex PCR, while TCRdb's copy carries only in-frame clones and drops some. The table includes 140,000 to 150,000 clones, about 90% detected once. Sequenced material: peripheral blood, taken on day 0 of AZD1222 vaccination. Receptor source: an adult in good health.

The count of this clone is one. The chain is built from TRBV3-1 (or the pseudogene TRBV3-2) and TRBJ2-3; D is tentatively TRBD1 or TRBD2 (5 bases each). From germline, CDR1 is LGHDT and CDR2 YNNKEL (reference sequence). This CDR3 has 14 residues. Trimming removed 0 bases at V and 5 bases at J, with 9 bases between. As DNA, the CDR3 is TGTGCCAGCAGCCAAGATGGGGGTAGAGATACGCAGTATTTT. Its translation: CASSQDGGRDTQYF.

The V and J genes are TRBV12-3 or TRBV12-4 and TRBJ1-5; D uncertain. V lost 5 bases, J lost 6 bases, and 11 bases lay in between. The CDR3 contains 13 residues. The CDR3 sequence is CASSPRLSQPQHF. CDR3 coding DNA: TGTGCCAGCAGTCCCCGCTTAAGTCAGCCCCAGCATTTT.

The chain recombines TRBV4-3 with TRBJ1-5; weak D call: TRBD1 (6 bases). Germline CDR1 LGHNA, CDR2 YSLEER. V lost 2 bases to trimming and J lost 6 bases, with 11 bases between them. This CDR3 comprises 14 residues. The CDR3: CASSQQQGSQPQHF. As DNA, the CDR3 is TGCGCCAGCAGCCAACAACAGGGAAGTCAGCCCCAGCATTTT.

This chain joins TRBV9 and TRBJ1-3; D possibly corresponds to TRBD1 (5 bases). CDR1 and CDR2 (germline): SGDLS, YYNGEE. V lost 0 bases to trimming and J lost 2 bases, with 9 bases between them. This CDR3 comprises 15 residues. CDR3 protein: CASSVEQVTGNTIYF. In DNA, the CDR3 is TGTGCCAGCAGCGTAGAACAGGTTACTGGAAACACCATATATTTT.

The DNA for the CDR3 is TGTGCCAGTAGTATAAACGACAGAGCCTCTGGGGCCAACGTCCTGACTTTC. Its protein is CASSINDRASGANVLTF. The chain recombines TRBV19 with TRBJ2-6; D possibly corresponds to TRBD1 (5 bases). Germline V lookup: CDR1 LNHDA, CDR2 SQIVND (reference sequence). The CDR3 runs to 17 residues. Trimming pared 2 bases from V and 0 bases from J, leaving 11 bases between.

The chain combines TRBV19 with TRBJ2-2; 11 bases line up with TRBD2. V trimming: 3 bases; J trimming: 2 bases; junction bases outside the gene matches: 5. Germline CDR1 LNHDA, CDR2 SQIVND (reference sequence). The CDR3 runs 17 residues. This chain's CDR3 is CASSIGSGGENTGELFF. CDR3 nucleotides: TGTGCCAGTAGTATTGGTAGCGGGGGGGAAAACACCGGGGAGCTGTTTTTT.

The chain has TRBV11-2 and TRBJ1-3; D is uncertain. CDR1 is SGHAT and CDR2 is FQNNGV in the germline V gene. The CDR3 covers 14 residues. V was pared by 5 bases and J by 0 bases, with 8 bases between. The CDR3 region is CASSLGSSGNTIYF. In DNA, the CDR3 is TGTGCCAGCAGCCTCGGTAGCTCTGGAAACACCATATATTTT.

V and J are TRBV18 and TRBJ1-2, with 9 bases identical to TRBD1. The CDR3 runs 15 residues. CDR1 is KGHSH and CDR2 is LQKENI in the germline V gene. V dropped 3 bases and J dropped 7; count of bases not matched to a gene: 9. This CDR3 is CASSPTGQGISGYTF. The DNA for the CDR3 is TGTGCCAGCTCACCTACGGGACAGGGAATCTCTGGCTACACCTTC. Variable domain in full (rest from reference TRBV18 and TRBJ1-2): NAGVMQNPRHLVRRRGQEARLRCSPMKGHSHVYWYRQLPEEGLKFMVYLQKENIIDESGMPKERFSAEFPKEGPSILRIQQVVRGDSAAYFCASSPTGQGISGYTFGSGTRLTVV.

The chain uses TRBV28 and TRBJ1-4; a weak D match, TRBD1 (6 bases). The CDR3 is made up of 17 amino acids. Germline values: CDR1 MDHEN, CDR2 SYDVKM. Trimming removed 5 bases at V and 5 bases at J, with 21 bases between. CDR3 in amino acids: CASSVQGGARRNEKLFF. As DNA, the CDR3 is TGTGCCAGCAGTGTACAGGGAGGCGCCAGGCGAAATGAAAAACTGTTTTTT.

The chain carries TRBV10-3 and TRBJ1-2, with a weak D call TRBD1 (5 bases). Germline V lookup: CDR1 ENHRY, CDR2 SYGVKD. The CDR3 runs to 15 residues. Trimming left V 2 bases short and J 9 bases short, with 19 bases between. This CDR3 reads CAISEPGTPLESYTF. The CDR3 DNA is TGTGCCATCAGTGAGCCCGGGACGCCCCTGGAGAGCTACACCTTC.

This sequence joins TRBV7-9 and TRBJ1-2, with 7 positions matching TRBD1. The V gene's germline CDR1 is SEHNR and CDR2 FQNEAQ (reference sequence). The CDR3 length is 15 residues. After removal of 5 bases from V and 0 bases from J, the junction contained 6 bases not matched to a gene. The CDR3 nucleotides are TGTGCCAGCAGCACAGGGACAGTAGCTAACTATGGCTACACCTTC. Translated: CASSTGTVANYGYTF.

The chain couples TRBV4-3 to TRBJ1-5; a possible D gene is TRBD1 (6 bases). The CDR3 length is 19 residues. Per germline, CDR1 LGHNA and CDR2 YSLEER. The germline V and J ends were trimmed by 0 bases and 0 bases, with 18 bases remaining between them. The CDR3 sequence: CASSQDPHFGQTSNQPQHF. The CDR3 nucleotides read TGCGCCAGCAGCCAAGACCCCCACTTCGGACAGACTAGCAATCAGCCCCAGCATTTT.

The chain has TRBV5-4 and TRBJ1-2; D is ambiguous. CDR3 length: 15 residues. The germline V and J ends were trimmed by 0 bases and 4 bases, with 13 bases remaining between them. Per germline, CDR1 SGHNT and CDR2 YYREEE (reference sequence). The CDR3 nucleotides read TGTGCCAGCAGCTTGGCTCCAGGCGGTAGCTATGGCTACACCTTC. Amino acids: CASSLAPGGSYGYTF.

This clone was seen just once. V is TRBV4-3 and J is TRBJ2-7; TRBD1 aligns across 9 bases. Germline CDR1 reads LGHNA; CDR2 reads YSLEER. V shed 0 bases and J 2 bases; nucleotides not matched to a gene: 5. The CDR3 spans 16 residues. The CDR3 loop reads CASSQEVGDRAYEQYF. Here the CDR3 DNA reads TGCGCCAGCAGCCAAGAAGTCGGGGACAGGGCCTACGAGCAGTACTTC.

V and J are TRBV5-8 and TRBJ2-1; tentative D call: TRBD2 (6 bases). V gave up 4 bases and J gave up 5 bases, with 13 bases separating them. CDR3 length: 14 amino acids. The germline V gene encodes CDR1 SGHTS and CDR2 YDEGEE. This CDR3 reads CASSIGTGDNEQFF. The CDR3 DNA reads TGTGCCAGCAGCATAGGGACTGGAGACAATGAGCAGTTCTTC. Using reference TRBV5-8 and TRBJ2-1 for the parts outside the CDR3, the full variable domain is EAGVTQSPTHLIKTRGQQATLRCSPISGHTSVYWYQQALGLGLQFLLWYDEGEERNRGNFPPRFSGRQFPNYSSELNVNALELEDSALYLCASSIGTGDNEQFFGPGTRLTVL.

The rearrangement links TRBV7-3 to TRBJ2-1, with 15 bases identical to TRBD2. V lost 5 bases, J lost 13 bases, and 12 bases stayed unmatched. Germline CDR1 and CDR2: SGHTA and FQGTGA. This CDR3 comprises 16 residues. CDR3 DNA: TGTGCCAGCAGCCCGACGGGACTAGCGGGGGGAGGGGAACAGTTCTTC. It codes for CASSPTGLAGGGEQFF.

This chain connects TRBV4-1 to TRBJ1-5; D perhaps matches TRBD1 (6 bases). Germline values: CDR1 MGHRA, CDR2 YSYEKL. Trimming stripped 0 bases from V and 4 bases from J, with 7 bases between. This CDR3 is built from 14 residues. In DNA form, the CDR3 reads TGCGCCAGCAGCCAAGAAACAGGGAATCAGCCCCAGCATTTT. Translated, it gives CASSQETGNQPQHF.

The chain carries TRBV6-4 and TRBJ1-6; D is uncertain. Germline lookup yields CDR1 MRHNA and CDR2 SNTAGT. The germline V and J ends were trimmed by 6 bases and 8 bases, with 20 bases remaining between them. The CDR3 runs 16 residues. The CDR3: CASRNHPGKLDSPLHF. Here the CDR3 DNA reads TGTGCCAGCAGGAACCACCCCGGGAAGCTGGATTCACCCCTCCACTTT.

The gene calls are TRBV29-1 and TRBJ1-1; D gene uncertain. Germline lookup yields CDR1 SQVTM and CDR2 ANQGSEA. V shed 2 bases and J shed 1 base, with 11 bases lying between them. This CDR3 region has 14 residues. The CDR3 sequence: CSVERGLTNTEAFF. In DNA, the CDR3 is TGCAGCGTTGAACGGGGTCTCACGAACACTGAAGCTTTCTTT.

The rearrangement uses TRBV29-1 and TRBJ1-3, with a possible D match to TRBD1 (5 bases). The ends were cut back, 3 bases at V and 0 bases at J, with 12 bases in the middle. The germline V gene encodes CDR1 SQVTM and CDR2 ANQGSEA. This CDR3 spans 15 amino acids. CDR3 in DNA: TGCAGCGTTGAGGGGTGGGGCCTCTCTGGAAACACCATATATTTT. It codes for CSVEGWGLSGNTIYF.

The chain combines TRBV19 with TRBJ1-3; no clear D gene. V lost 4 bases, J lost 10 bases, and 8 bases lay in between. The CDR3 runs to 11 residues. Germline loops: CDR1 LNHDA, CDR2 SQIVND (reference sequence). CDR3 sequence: CASSSHGTIYF. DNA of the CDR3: TGTGCCAGTAGTAGCCATGGGACCATATATTTT.

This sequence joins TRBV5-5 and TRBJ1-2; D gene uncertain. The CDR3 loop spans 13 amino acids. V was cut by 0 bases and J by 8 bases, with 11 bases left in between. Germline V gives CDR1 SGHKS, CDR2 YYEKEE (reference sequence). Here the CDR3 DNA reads TGTGCCAGCAGCTTGGAAGGAACGGTCGGCTACACCTTC. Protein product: CASSLEGTVGYTF.

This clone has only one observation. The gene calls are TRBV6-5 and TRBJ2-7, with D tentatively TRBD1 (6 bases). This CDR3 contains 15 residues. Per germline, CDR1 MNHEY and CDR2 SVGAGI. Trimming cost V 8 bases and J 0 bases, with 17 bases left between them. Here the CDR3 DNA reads TGTGCCAGCGCCCTTTTGACAGGCGCCTCCTACGAGCAGTACTTC. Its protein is CASALLTGASYEQYF.

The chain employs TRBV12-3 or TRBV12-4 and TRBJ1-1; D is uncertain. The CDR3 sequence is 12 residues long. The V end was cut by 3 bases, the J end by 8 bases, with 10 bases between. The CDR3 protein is CASSLLMGEAFF. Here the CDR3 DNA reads TGTGCCAGCAGTTTGCTGATGGGGGAAGCTTTCTTT.

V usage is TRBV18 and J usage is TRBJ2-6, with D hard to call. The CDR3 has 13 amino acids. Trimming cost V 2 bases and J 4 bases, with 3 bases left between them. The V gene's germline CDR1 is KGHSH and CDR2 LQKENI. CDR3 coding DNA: TGTGCCAGCTCACCAACGGGGGCCAACGTCCTGACTTTC. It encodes CASSPTGANVLTF.

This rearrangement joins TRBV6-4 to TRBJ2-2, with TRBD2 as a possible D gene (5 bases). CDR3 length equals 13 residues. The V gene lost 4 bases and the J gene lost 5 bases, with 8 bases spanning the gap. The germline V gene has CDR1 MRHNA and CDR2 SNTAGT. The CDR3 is CASSGTGTGELFF. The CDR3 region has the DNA TGTGCCAGCAGTGGGACGGGGACCGGGGAGCTGTTTTTT.

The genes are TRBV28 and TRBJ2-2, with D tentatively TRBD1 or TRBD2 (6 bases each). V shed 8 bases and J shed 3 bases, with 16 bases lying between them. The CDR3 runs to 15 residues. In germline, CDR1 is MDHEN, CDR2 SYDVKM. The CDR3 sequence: CASFGGGVDTGELFF. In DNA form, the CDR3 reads TGTGCCAGCTTTGGAGGGGGAGTTGACACCGGGGAGCTGTTTTTT.

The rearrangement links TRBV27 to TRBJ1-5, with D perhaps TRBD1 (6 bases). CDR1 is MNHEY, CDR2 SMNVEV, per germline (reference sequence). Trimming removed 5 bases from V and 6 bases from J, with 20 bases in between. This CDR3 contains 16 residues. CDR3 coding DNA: TGTGCCAGCAGTAACACCCGGGCCACAGGGAGTCAGCCCCAGCATTTT. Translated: CASSNTRATGSQPQHF.